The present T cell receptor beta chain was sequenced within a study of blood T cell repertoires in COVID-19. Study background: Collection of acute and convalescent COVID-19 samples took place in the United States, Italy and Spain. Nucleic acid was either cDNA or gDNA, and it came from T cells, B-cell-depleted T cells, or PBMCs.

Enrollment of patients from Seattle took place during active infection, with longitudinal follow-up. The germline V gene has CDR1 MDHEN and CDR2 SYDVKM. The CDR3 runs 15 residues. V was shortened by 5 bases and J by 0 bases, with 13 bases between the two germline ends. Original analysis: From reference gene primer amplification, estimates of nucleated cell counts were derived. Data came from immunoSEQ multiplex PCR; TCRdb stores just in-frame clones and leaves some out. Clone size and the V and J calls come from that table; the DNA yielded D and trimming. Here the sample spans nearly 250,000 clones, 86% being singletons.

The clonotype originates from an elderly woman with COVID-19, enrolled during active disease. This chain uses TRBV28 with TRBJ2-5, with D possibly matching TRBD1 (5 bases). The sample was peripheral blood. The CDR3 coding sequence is TGTGCCAGCAGTCCTACAGGTCACTACCAAGAGACCCAGTACTTC. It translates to CASSPTGHYQETQYF.